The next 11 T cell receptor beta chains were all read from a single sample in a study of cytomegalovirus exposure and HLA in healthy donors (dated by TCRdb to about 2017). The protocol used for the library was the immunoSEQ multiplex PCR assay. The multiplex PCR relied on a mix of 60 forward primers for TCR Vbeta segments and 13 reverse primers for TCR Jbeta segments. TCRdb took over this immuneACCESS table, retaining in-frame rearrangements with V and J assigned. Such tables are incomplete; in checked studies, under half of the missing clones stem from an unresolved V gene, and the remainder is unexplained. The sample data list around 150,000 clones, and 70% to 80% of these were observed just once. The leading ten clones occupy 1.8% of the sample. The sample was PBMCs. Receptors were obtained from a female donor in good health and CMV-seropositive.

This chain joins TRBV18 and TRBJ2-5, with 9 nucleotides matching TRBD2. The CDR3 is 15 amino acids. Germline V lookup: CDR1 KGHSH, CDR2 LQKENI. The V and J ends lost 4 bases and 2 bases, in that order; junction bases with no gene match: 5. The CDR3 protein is CASSQGLARQETQYF. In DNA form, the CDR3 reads TGTGCCAGCTCACAAGGACTAGCGAGACAAGAGACCCAGTACTTC. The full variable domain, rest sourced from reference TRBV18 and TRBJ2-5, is NAGVMQNPRHLVRRRGQEARLRCSPMKGHSHVYWYRQLPEEGLKFMVYLQKENIIDESGMPKERFSAEFPKEGPSILRIQQVVRGDSAAYFCASSQGLARQETQYFGPGTRLLVL.

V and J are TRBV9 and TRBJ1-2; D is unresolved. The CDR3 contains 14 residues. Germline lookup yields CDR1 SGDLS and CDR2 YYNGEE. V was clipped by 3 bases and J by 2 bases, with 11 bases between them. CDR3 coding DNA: TGTGCCAGCAGCGGGCTGGCTCCGAACTATGGCTACACCTTC. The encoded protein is CASSGLAPNYGYTF.

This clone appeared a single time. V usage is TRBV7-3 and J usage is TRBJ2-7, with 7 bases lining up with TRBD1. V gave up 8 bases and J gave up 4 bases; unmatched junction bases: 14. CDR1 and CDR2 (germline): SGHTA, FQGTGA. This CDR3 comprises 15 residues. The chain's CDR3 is CASPLCDRVSYEQYF. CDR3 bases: TGTGCCAGCCCCCTCTGTGACAGGGTCAGTTACGAGCAGTACTTC.

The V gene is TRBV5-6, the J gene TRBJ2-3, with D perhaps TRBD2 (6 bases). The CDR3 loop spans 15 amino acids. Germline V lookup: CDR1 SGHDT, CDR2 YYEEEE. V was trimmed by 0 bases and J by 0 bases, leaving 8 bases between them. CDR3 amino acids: CASSLGLASTDTQYF. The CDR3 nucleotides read TGTGCCAGCAGCTTGGGGCTAGCGAGCACAGATACGCAGTATTTT.

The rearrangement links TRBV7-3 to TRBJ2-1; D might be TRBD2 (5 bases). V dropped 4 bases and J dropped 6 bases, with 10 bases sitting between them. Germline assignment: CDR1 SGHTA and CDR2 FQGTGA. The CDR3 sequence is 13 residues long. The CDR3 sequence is CASSSLVTNEQFF. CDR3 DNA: TGTGCCAGCAGCTCACTAGTGACCAATGAGCAGTTCTTC.

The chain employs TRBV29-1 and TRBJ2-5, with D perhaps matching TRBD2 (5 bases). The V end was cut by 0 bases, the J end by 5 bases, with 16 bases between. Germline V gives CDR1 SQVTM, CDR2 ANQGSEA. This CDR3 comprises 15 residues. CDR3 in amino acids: CSVEDGSTGGETQYF. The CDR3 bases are TGCAGCGTTGAAGATGGATCGACGGGCGGGGAGACCCAGTACTTC.

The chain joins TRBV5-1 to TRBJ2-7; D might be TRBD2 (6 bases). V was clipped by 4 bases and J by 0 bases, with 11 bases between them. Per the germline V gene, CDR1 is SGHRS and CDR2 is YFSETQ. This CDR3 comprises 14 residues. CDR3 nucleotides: TGCGCCAGCAGCCATGGGACTTCCTCCTACGAGCAGTACTTC. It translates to CASSHGTSSYEQYF.

The DNA of the CDR3 is TGTGCCAGCAGTGGCATTACGGGGCTAGCGGGAGATGAGCAGTTCTTC. This encodes CASSGITGLAGDEQFF. The rearrangement uses TRBV6-1 and TRBJ2-1; 10 nucleotides align to TRBD2. The CDR3 has 16 amino acids. CDR1 and CDR2 (germline): MNHNS, SASEGT. With 4 bases clipped from V and 8 bases from J, the junction kept 11 bases outside the gene matches.

The CDR3, as DNA: TGCGCCAGCAGCGACAGGACTAGCGGGGACACCTACCAAGAGACCCAGTACTTC. Protein: CASSDRTSGDTYQETQYF. V is TRBV10-1 and J is TRBJ2-5, with TRBD2 matching 12 bases. The CDR3 has 18 amino acids. Germline V lookup: CDR1 WNHNN, CDR2 SYGVQD (reference sequence). The V segment lost 6 bases and the J segment 0 bases; nucleotides outside the gene matches: 11.

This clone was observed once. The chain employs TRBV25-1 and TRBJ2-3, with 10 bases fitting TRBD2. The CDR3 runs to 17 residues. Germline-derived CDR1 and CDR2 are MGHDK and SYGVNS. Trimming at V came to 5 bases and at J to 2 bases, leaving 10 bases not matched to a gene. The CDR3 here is CASSPPVAGGHTDTQYF. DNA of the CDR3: TGTGCCAGCAGTCCTCCCGTAGCGGGGGGACACACAGATACGCAGTATTTT.

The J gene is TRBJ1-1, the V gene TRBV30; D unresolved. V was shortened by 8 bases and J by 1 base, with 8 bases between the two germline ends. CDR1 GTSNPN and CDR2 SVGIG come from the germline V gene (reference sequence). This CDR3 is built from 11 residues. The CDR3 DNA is TGTGCCAGAACATCGAACACTGAAGCTTTCTTT. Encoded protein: CARTSNTEAFF. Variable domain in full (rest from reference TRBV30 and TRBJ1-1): SQTIHQWPATLVQPVGSPLSLECTVEGTSNPNLYWYRQAAGRGLQLLFYSVGIGQISSEVPQNLSASRPQDRQFILSSKKLLLSDSGFYLCARTSNTEAFFGQGTRLTVV.